The clone carrying this TCR beta chain was recorded many times. Its cognate antigen is unknown. Diagnosis was based on clinical symptoms, serum thyroxine, TRAb, thyroid ultrasound and orbital computed tomography. This sample is drawn from a study of Graves' ophthalmopathy and Graves' hyperthyroidism. CDR3 length equals 14 residues. Germline V lookup: CDR1 SEHNR, CDR2 FQNEAQ (reference sequence). Trimming removed 4 bases at V and 0 bases at J, with 10 bases between. Amplification of TCR beta CDR3 regions used RNA transcripts. HTBI primers were employed in first-round RT-PCR, then a second-round multiplex PCR followed. TCRdb redid the calling of the multiplex PCR reads with MiXCR, one entry per CDR3 protein. Of around 1,000,000 distinct CDR3 sequences in the sample, approximately 35% were seen once. Overall study results and limits: With around 88% sensitivity and approximately 80% specificity, a 13-signature model separated ophthalmopathy from stable hyperthyroidism.

Sequencing was performed on peripheral blood or thyroid tissue (not recorded which). The TCR comes from an adult man with Graves' hyperthyroidism. The genes are TRBV7-9 and TRBJ2-7; the D gene is possibly TRBD1 (5 bases). The CDR3 region is CASSSGRVSYEQYF. The CDR3, as DNA: TGTGCCAGCAGCTCCGGCAGGGTCTCCTACGAGCAGTACTTC.